This paragraph reports one T cell receptor (beta chain). Its antigen remains unknown. The trim removed 3 bases at V and 11 bases at J, leaving 14 bases unmatched. The CDR3 is 15 residues long. CDR1 MGHRA and CDR2 YSYEKL come from the germline V gene. Constant-region priming of about 520 ng total RNA yielded TCR beta cDNA. Amplification in three nested multiplex PCR rounds with slightly modified ARM-PCR gave rise to TCR beta libraries. Running roughly 10 cycles apiece, the first two PCR rounds relied on TRBV1-TRBV30 forward primers together with a C-beta reverse primer. TCRdb re-derived calls from the multiplex PCR reads in MiXCR, one entry per CDR3 protein. The table has some 180,000 distinct CDR3 sequences, approximately 60% seen once. This sample is drawn from a study of tumor-infiltrating lymphocytes in primary liver carcinoma. Overall study results and limits: Against blood, tumors held a significantly higher top-250-clone fraction (p = 0.039).

Germline DNA was extracted too, while blood RNA derived from unsorted whole blood. The clonotype originates from a man in his forties with primary liver carcinoma and hepatitis B virus infection. Sequenced sample: peripheral blood. The chain recombines TRBV4-1 with TRBJ2-3, with 7 bases identical to TRBD2. The DNA for the CDR3 is TGCGCCAGCAGCCAGGAGCCTAGCGGCACAGGTATGCAGTATTTT. Translation: CASSQEPSGTGMQYF.